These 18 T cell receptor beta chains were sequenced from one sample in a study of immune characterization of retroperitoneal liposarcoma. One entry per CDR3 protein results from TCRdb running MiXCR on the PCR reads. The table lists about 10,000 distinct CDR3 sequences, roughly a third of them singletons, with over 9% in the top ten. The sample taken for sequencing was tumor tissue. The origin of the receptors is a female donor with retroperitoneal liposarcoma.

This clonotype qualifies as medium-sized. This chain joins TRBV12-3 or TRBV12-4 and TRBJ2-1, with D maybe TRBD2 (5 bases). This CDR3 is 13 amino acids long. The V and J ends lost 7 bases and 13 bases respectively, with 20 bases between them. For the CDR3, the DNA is TGTGCCAGCACCCTGAGCGGATTGGAGACCCAGTTCTTC. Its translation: CASTLSGLETQFF.

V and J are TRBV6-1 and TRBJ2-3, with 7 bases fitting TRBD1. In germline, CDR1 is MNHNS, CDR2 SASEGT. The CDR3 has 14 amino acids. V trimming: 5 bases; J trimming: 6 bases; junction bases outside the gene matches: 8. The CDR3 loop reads CASSLDRRTDTQYF. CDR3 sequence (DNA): TGTGCCAGCAGTCTGGACAGGAGAACCGATACGCAGTATTTT.

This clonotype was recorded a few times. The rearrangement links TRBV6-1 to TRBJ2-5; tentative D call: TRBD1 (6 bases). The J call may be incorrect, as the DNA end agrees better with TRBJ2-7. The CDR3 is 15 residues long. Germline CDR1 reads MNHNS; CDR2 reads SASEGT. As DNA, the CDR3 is TGTGCCAGCAGTTTAGGGGGATTAGGGACCTACGAGCAGTACTTC. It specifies CASSLGGLGTYEQYF.

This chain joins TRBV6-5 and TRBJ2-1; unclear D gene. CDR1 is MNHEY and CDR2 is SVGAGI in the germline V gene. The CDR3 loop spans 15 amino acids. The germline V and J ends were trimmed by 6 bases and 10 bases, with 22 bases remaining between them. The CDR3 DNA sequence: TGTGCCAGCAGAAAAAGGGTGGCCGAACCCTACGAGCAGTTCTTC. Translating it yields CASRKRVAEPYEQFF.

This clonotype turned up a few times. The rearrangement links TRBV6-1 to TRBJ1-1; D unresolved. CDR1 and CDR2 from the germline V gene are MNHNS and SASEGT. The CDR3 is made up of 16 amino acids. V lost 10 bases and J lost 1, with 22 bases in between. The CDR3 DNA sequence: TGTGCCAACCTCCCCCTCGCGTTAGGCCCGAACACTGAAGCTTTCTTT. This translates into CANLPLALGPNTEAFF.

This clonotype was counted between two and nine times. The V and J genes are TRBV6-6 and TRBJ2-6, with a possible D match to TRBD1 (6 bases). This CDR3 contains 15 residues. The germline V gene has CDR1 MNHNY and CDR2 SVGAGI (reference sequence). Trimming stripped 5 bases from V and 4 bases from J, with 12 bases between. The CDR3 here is CASSPQGPGANVLTF. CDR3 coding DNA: TGTGCCAGCAGTCCTCAGGGGCCCGGGGCCAACGTCCTGACTTTC.

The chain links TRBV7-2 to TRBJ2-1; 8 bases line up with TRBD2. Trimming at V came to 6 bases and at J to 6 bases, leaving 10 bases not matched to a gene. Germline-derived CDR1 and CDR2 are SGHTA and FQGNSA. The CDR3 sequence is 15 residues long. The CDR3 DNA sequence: TGTGCCAGCAGACCCTCGCGGGGGGAACGCAATGAGCAGTTCTTC. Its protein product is CASRPSRGERNEQFF.

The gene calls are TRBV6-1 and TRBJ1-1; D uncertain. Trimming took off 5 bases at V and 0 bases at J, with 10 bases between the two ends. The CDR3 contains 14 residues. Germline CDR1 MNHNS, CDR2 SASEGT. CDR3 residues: CASSIDTMNTEAFF. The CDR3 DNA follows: TGTGCCAGCAGTATTGACACTATGAACACTGAAGCTTTCTTT.

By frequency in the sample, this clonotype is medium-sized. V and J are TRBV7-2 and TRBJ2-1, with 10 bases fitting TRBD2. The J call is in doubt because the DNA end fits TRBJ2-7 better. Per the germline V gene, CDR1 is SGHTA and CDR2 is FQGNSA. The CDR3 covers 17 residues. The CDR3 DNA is TGTGCCAGCAGCTTAGTCGGGGCTAGCGGGAGAGGGAATGAGCAGTACTTC. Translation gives CASSLVGASGRGNEQYF.

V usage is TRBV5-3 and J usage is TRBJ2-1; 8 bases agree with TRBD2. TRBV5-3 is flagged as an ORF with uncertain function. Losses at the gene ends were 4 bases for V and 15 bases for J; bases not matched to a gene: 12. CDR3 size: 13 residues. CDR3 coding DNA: TGTGCCAGAAGCCTCCCTTGCGGGGGGTCACGGTTCTTC. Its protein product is CARSLPCGGSRFF.

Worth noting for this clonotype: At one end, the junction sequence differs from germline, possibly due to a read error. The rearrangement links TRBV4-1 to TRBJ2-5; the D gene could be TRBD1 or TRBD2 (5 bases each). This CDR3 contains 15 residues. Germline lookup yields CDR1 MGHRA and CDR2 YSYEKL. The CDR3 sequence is CASSQEAGRAETQYF. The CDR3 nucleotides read TGTGCCAGCAGCCAAGAGGCAGGGAGAGCGGAGACCCAGTACTTC.

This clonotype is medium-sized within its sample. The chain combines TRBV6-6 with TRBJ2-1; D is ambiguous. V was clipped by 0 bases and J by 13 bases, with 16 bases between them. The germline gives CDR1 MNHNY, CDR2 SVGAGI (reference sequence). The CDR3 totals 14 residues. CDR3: CASSYSRRQETQFF. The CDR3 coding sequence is TGTGCCAGCAGTTACTCCCGCAGGCAAGAGACCCAGTTCTTC.

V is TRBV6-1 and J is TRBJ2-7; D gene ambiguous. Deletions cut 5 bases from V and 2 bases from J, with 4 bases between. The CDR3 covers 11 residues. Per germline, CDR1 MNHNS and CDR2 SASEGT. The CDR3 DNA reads TGTGCCAGCAGTTACACCTACGAGCAGTACTTC. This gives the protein CASSYTYEQYF.

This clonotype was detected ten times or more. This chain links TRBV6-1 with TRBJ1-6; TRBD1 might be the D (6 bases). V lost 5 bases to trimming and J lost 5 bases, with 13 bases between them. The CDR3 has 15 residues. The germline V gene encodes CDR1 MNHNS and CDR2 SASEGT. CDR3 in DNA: TGTGCCAGCAGTCTTTATACAGGGAATAATTCACCCCTCCACTTT. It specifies CASSLYTGNNSPLHF.

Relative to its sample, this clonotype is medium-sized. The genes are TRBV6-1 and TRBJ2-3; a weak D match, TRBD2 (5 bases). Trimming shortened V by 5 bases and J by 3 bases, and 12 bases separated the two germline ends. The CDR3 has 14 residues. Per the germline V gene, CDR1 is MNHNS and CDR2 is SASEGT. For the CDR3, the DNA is TGTGCCAGCAGTACCTCACGGGGAACAGATACGCAGTATTTT. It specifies CASSTSRGTDTQYF.

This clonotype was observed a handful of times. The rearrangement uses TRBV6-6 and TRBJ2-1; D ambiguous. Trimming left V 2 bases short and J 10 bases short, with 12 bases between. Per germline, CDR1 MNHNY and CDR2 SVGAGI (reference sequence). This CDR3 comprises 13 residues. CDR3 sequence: CASSYILAEEQFF. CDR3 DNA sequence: TGTGCCAGCAGTTACATCCTGGCGGAGGAGCAGTTCTTC.

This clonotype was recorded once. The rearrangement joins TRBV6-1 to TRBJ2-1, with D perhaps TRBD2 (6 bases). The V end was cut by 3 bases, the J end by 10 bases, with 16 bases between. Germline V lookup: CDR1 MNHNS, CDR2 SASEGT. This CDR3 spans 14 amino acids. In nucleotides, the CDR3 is TGTGCCAGCAGTGAGGGAGCTAGCGTCGACGAGCAGTTCTTC. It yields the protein CASSEGASVDEQFF.

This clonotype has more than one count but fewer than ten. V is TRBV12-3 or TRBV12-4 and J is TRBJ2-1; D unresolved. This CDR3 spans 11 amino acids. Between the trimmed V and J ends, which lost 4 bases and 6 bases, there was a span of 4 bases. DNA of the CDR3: TGTGCCAGCAGTTACTCCAATGAGCAGTTCTTC. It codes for CASSYSNEQFF.